This TCR beta chain was recovered during a study of cytomegalovirus exposure and HLA in healthy donors. Germline V gene data show CDR1 as KGHSH and CDR2 as LQKENI. V gave up 3 bases and J gave up 0 bases; unmatched junction bases: 8. This CDR3 is 18 amino acids long. The PCR contained 60 Vbeta and 13 Jbeta primers. Sequenced by immunoSEQ multiplex PCR; TCRdb stores in-frame clones only, minus some. The sample contains 180,000 or so clones, about 80% of which appear only once. A remark on this clone: Its antigen is currently unknown.

Findings and limits, study-wide: Excluded were some V segments that proved indistinguishable, including TRBV6-2 and TRBV6-3. With further analysis later on, most CMV-associated TCR beta chains appeared HLA-restricted.

The chain combines TRBV18 with TRBJ1-5; 10 bases map to TRBD1. The TCR comes from a man younger than 35 in good health and CMV-seronegative. Material for sequencing was PBMCs. For the CDR3, the DNA is TGTGCCAGCTCACCGCCGGGACAGGGGACTTATAGCAATCAGCCCCAGCATTTT. It specifies CASSPPGQGTYSNQPQHF.